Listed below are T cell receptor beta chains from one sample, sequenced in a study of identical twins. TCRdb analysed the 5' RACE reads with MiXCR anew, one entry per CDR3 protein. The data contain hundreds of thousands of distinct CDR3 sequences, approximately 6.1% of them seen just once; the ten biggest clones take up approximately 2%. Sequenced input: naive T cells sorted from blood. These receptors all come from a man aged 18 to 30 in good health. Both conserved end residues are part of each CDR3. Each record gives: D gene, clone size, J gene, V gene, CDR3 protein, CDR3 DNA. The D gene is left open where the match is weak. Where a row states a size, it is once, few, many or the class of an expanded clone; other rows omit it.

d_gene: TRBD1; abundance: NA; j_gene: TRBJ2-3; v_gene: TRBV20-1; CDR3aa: CSADQQGIPTDTQYF; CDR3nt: TGCAGTGCAGACCAACAGGGGATACCCACAGATACGCAGTATTTT
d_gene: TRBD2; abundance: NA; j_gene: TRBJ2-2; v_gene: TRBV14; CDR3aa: CASSQGLAGPGELFF; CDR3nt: TGTGCCAGCAGCCAAGGGCTAGCGGGACCCGGGGAGCTGTTTTTT
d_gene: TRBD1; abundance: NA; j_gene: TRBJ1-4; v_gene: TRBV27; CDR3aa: CASSDRTGITPRTNEKLFF; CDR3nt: TGTGCCAGCAGCGACCGGACAGGGATAACCCCCCGGACTAATGAAAAACTGTTTTTT
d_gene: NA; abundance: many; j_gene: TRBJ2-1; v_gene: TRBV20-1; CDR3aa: CSARGGREQFF; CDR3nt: TGCAGTGCTAGGGGGGGGCGGGAGCAGTTCTTC
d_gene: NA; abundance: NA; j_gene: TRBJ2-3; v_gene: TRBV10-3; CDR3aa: CAISDGSSESTDTQYF; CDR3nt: TGTGCCATCAGCGATGGGTCTAGCGAGTCCACAGATACGCAGTATTTT
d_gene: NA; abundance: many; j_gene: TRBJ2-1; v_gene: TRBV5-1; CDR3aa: CASNEGLYYNEQFF; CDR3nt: TGCGCCAGCAATGAGGGCCTATACTACAATGAGCAGTTCTTC
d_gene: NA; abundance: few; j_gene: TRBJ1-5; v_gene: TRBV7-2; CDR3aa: CASSLLDGRTPDQPQHF; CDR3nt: TGTGCCAGCAGTTTATTGGACGGGAGAACACCCGATCAGCCCCAGCATTTT
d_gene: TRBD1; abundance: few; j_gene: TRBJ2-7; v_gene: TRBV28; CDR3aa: CASRAGGIFYEQYF; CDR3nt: TGTGCCAGCAGAGCAGGGGGCATTTTCTACGAGCAGTACTTC
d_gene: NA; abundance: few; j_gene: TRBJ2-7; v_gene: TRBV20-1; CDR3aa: CSARVAPGYEQYF; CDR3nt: TGCAGTGCCCGGGTGGCCCCAGGCTACGAGCAGTACTTC
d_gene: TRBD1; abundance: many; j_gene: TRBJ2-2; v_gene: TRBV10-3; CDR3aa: CAISLQGAGELFF; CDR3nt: TGTGCCATCAGTTTACAGGGGGCCGGGGAGCTGTTTTTT
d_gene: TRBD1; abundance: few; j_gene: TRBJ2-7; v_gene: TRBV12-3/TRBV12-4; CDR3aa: CASSPGQGVDHEQYF; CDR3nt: TGTGCCAGCAGTCCCGGACAGGGTGTCGACCACGAGCAGTACTTC
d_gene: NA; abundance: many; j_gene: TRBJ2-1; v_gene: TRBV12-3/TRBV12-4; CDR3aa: CASREQVYEQFF; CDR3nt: TGTGCCAGCAGGGAACAGGTGTATGAGCAGTTCTTC
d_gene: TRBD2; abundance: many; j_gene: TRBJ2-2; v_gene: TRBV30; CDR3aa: CAWRREVGTGELFF; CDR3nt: TGTGCCTGGAGACGGGAGGTGGGCACCGGGGAGCTGTTTTTT
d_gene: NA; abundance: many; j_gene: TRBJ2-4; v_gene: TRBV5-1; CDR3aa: CASSLEVAKNIQYF; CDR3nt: TGCGCCAGCAGCTTGGAGGTAGCCAAAAACATTCAGTACTTC
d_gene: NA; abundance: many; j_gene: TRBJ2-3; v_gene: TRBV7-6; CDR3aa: CASSTPGDHTQYF; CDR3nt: TGTGCCAGCAGCACTCCAGGAGACCATACGCAGTATTTT
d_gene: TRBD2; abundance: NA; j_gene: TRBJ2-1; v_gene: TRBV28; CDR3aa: CASIPLIGLAGGEQFF; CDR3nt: TGTGCCAGCATCCCCCTTATAGGACTAGCGGGAGGTGAGCAGTTCTTC
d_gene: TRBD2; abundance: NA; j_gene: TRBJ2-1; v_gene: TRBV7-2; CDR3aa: CASSSGLAGVYEQFF; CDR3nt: TGTGCCAGCAGCTCCGGACTAGCGGGAGTCTATGAGCAGTTCTTC
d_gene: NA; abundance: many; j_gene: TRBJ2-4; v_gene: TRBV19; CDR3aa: CASLGINKNIQYF; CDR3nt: TGTGCCAGCTTGGGCATTAATAAAAACATTCAGTACTTC
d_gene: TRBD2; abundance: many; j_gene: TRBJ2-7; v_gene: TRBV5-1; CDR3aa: CASRRTSGNYEQYF; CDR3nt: TGCGCCAGCCGCCGCACTAGCGGAAATTACGAGCAGTACTTC
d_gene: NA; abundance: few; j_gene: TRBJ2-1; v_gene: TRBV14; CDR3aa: CASSPRGERDNEQFF; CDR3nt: TGTGCCAGCAGCCCAAGGGGGGAGCGGGACAATGAGCAGTTCTTC
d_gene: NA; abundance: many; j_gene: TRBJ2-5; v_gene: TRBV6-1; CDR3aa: CASSRDGRFQETQYF; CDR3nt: TGTGCCAGCAGTAGGGACGGCAGATTCCAAGAGACCCAGTACTTC
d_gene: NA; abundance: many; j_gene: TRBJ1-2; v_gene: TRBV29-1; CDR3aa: CSVEATPGQLNYGYTF; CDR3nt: TGCAGCGTTGAAGCCACTCCCGGACAGCTTAACTATGGCTACACCTTC
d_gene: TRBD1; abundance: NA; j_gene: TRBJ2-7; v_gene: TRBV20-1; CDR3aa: CSATGQARYEQYF; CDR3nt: TGCAGTGCTACAGGACAGGCGCGATACGAGCAGTACTTC
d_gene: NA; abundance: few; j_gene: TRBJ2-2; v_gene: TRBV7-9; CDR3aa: CASVGQGAVTGELFF; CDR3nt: TGTGCCAGCGTTGGCCAGGGAGCTGTCACCGGGGAGCTGTTTTTT
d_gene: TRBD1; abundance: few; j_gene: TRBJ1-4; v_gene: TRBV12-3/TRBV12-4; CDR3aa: CASRQGVKEKLFF; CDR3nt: TGTGCCAGCCGACAGGGGGTGAAGGAAAAACTGTTTTTT
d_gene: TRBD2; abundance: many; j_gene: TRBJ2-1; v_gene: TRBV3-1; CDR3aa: CASSQLAGGEQFF; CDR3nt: TGTGCCAGCAGCCAACTCGCCGGGGGGGAGCAGTTCTTC
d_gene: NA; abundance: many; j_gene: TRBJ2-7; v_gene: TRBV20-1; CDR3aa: CSARYPPGSYEQYF; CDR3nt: TGCAGTGCTAGGTACCCCCCGGGTTCCTACGAGCAGTACTTC
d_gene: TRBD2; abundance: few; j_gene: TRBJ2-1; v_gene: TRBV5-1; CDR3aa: CASSYVAGGHNEQFF; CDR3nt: TGCGCCAGCAGCTACGTAGCGGGAGGTCACAATGAGCAGTTCTTC
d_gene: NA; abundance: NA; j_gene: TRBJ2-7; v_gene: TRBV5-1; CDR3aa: CASSRGSVRDRHYEQYF; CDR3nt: TGCGCCAGCAGCCGGGGAAGTGTTCGGGACCGACACTACGAGCAGTACTTC
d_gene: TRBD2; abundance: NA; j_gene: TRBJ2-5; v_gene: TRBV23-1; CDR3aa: CASSQTSGRAVKTQYF; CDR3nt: TGCGCCAGCAGTCAAACTAGCGGGAGGGCCGTGAAGACCCAGTACTTC
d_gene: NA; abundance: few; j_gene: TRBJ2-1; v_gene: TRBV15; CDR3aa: CATSSSPEQFF; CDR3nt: TGTGCCACCAGTTCGAGCCCCGAGCAGTTCTTC
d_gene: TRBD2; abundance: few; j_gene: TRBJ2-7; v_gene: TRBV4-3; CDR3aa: CASSQGSGTPSYEQYF; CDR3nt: TGCGCCAGCAGCCAAGGGAGCGGGACCCCATCCTACGAGCAGTACTTC
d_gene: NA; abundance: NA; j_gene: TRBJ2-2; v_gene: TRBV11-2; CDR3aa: CASTRQPANTGELFF; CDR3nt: TGTGCCAGCACCAGACAGCCCGCGAACACCGGGGAGCTGTTTTTT
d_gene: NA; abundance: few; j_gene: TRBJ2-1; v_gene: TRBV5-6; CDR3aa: CASSFRGFSSYNEQFF; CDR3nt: TGTGCCAGCAGCTTCAGGGGTTTCAGCTCCTACAATGAGCAGTTCTTC
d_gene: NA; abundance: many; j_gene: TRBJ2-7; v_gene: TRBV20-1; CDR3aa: CSARGDPRGGDYEQYF; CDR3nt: TGCAGTGCTAGAGGCGACCCCAGAGGGGGGGACTACGAGCAGTACTTC